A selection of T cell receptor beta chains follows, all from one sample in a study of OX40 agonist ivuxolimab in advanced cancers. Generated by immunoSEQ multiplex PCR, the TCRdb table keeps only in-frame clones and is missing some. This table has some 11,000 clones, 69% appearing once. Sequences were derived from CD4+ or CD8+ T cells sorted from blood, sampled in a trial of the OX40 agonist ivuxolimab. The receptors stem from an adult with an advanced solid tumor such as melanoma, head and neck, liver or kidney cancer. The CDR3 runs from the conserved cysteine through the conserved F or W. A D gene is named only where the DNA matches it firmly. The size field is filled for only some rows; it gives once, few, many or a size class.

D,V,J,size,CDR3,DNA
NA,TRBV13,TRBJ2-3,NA,CASSPSFGSTDTQYF,TGTGCCAGCAGCCCCAGCTTCGGGAGCACAGATACGCAGTATTTT
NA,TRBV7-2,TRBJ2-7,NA,CASSLGLLPLSEQYF,TGTGCCAGCAGCTTAGGACTACTCCCCTTAAGCGAGCAGTACTTC
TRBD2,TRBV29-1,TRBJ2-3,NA,CSVVGGLASSTDTQYF,TGCAGCGTTGTGGGGGGACTAGCCTCTAGCACAGATACGCAGTATTTT
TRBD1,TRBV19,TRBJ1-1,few,CASSPTGANTEAFF,TGTGCCAGTAGTCCAACAGGGGCAAACACTGAAGCTTTCTTT
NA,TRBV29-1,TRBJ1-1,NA,CSVHPFEAFF,TGCAGCGTTCACCCCTTTGAAGCTTTCTTT
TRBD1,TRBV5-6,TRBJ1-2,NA,CASSWTGSEYGYTF,TGTGCCAGCAGCTGGACAGGGTCGGAGTATGGCTACACCTTC
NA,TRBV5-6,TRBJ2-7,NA,CASSFGRDYEQYF,TGTGCCAGCAGCTTTGGCAGGGACTACGAGCAGTACTTC
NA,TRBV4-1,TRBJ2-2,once,CASSTENTGELFF,TGCGCCAGCAGTACAGAGAACACCGGGGAGCTGTTTTTT
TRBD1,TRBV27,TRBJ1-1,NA,CASNPLTGVYTEAFF,TGTGCCAGCAATCCCTTGACAGGGGTGTACACTGAAGCTTTCTTT
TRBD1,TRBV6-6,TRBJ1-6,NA,CAISESGTGSSPLHF,TGTGCCATCAGTGAGTCGGGGACAGGTAGTTCACCCCTCCACTTT
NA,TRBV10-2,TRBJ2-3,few,CARKGDTDTQYF,TGCGCCAGAAAGGGGGACACAGATACGCAGTATTTT
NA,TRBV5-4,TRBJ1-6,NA,CASSPGPPEGNSPLHF,TGTGCCAGCAGCCCGGGACCACCGGAAGGTAATTCACCCCTCCACTTT
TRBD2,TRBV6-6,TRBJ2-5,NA,CASSYLPGGVAQYF,TGTGCCAGCAGTTACTTACCGGGAGGGGTGGCCCAGTACTTC
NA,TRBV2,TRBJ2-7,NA,CASSPSGAREQYF,TGTGCCAGCAGTCCTTCGGGGGCGCGGGAGCAGTACTTC
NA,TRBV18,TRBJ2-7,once,CASSRTHKYEQYF,TGTGCCAGCTCAAGGACTCATAAGTACGAGCAGTACTTC
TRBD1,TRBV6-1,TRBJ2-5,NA,CASSGTEYETQYF,TGTGCCAGCAGCGGGACAGAGTACGAGACCCAGTACTTC
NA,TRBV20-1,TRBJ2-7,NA,CSASRGREQYF,TGCAGTGCTAGTAGGGGGAGAGAGCAGTACTTC
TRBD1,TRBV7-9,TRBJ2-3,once,CASSLGDRRQYF,TGTGCCAGCAGCTTAGGGGACAGGCGACAGTATTTT
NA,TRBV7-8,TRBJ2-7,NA,CASSLWDTDYEQYF,TGTGCCAGCAGCCTATGGGACACCGATTACGAGCAGTACTTC
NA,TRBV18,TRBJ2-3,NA,CASSDPRTVEDTQYF,TGTGCCAGCTCCGACCCCCGGACAGTAGAGGATACGCAGTATTTT
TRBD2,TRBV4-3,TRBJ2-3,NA,CASSQDPAGGSTQYF,TGCGCCAGCAGCCAAGATCCCGCGGGGGGGAGTACGCAGTATTTT
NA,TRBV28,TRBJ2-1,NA,CASSPRQRSSYNEQFF,TGTGCCAGCAGTCCGAGGCAGAGGAGCTCCTACAATGAGCAGTTCTTC
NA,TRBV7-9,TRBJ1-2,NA,CASSSGQINYGYTF,TGTGCCAGCAGCTCAGGACAGATTAACTATGGCTACACCTTC
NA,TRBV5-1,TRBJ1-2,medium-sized,CASSLLNRLGGYTF,TGCGCCAGCAGCTTGCTAAACAGGTTGGGAGGCTACACCTTC
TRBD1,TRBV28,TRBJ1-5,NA,CASIPTGLSNQPQHF,TGTGCCAGCATCCCGACAGGGTTGAGCAATCAGCCCCAGCATTTT
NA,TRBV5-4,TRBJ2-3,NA,CASSLWDTQYF,TGTGCCAGCAGCTTGTGGGATACGCAGTATTTT
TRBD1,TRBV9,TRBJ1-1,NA,CASRPDRVGAFF,TGTGCCAGCAGGCCCGACAGGGTCGGAGCTTTCTTT
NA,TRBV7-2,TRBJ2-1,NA,CASSLLVLSSYNEQFF,TGTGCCAGCAGCTTACTAGTGCTAAGCTCCTACAATGAGCAGTTCTTC
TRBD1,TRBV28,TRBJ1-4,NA,CASSSAGGDEKLFF,TGTGCCAGCAGTTCGGCAGGGGGGGATGAAAAACTGTTTTTT